The 5 T cell receptor beta chains listed next were all sequenced from one sample in a study of blood T cell repertoires in COVID-19. Produced via immunoSEQ multiplex PCR; TCRdb's table is partial and in-frame only. The sample carries over 65,000 clones, 87% recorded once. The sample was peripheral blood. These receptors all stem from a human donor in a cohort sampled during active COVID-19.

The V and J genes are TRBV30 and TRBJ1-4; D unclear. The germline gives CDR1 GTSNPN, CDR2 SVGIG (reference sequence). The CDR3 runs to 13 residues. Trimming stripped 0 bases from V and 2 bases from J, with 4 bases between. This CDR3 is CAWSVSTNEKLFF. The CDR3 nucleotides read TGTGCCTGGAGTGTTTCTACTAATGAAAAACTGTTTTTT.

This chain joins TRBV9 and TRBJ2-4; 10 bases agree with TRBD2. This CDR3 has 18 residues. CDR1 and CDR2 from the germline V gene are SGDLS and YYNGEE. Losses at the gene ends were 0 bases for V and 2 bases for J; bases not matched to a gene: 8. CDR3 in DNA: TGTGCCAGCAGCGTAGGGCCTAGCGGGAGAGCCACCAAAAACATTCAGTACTTC. Translating gives CASSVGPSGRATKNIQYF.

The chain carries TRBV6-6 and TRBJ1-3, with D possibly being TRBD1 (5 bases). Germline V gene lookup returns CDR1 MNHNY and CDR2 SVGAGI (reference sequence). There are 17 residues in the CDR3. Trimming took 5 bases from V and 0 from J, leaving 17 bases between them. The CDR3 loop reads CASSPSINRRSGNTIYF. The CDR3 DNA follows: TGTGCCAGCAGTCCCTCTATAAACAGGCGCTCTGGAAACACCATATATTTT.

This chain links TRBV5-1 with TRBJ2-1; 9 bases map to TRBD1. CDR3 length: 24 amino acids. CDR1 and CDR2 (germline): SGHRS, YFSETQ. V shed 0 bases, J shed 1 base, and the junction held 26 bases outside the gene matches. CDR3 sequence: CASSLAGGTSGTGNEGGSYNEQFF. The CDR3 DNA reads TGCGCCAGCAGCTTGGCCGGGGGTACATCAGGGACAGGGAACGAGGGAGGGTCCTACAATGAGCAGTTCTTC.

The rearrangement links TRBV11-2 to TRBJ1-4; perhaps TRBD1 as D (5 bases). The CDR3 loop spans 15 amino acids. The germline V gene has CDR1 SGHAT and CDR2 FQNNGV. Trimming removed 1 base from V and 1 base from J, with 7 bases in between. The CDR3 loop reads CASSLVGGTNEKLFF. For the CDR3, the DNA is TGTGCCAGCAGCTTAGTCGGGGGAACTAATGAAAAACTGTTTTTT.